This T cell receptor beta chain is drawn from a study of Graves' ophthalmopathy and Graves' hyperthyroidism. Uncontrolled infections, pregnancy, lactation or other autoimmune diseases led to patient exclusion. This clonotype was seen only a few times. Amplifying from RNA transcripts, the study obtained TCR beta CDR3 regions. An initial RT-PCR round employing HTBI primers preceded a second-round multiplex PCR. Each CDR3 protein is one row after TCRdb ran MiXCR on the multiplex PCR reads. The table includes roughly 410,000 distinct CDR3 sequences, over 15% detected once. Trimming cost V 4 bases and J 7 bases, with 19 bases left between them. This CDR3 is 15 amino acids long. The germline CDR1 and CDR2 sequences are LNHDA and SQIVND (reference sequence).

This clonotype was sampled from a woman in her late teens or twenties with stable Graves' hyperthyroidism. V gene TRBV19 combines with J gene TRBJ1-2, with a possible D match to TRBD1 (6 bases). Sequences were obtained from peripheral blood. The CDR3 reads CASSNQGQGRGGYTF. The CDR3 coding sequence is TGTGCCAGTAGTAACCAAGGCCAGGGGAGGGGTGGCTACACCTTC. Full variable domain (rest looked up from reference TRBV19 and TRBJ1-2): DGGITQSPKYLFRKEGQNVTLSCEQNLNHDAMYWYRQDPGQGLRLIYYSQIVNDFQKGDIAEGYSVSREKKESFPLTVTSAQKNPTAFYLCASSNQGQGRGGYTFGSGTRLTVV.